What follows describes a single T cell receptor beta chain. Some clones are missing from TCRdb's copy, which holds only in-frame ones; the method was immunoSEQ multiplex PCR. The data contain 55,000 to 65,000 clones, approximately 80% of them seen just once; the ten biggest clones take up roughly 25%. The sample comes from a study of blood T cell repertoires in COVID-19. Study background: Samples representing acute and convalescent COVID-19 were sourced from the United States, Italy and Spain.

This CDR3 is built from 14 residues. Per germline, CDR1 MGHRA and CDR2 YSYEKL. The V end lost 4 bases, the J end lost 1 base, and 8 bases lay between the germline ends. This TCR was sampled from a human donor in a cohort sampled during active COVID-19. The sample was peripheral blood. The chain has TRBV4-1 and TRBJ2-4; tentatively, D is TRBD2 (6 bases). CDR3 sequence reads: CASSLSGAKNIQYF. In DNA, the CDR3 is TGCGCCAGCAGCCTAAGCGGGGCCAAAAACATTCAGTACTTC.